The 5 T cell receptor beta chains in this list originate from one sample, sequenced in a study of shared clonotypes between healthy human individuals. The naive CD8 subset, CD45RO-negative cells positively selected for CCR7, excluded terminally differentiated effector memory CD45RA+ cells. TCRdb's copy holds only in-frame clones and misses some; the assay was immunoSEQ multiplex PCR. The data show roughly 2,000,000 clones, with roughly 93% seen just once and around 1.7% held by the top ten. The specimen sequenced was naive CD8+ T cells from PBMCs. The receptor source for this set is a man aged 18-30 years in good health. Some clones in this sample may be carry-over from other donors' samples.

This chain joins TRBV2 and TRBJ1-1, with 7 bases lining up with TRBD1. Germline CDR1 reads SNHLY; CDR2 reads FYNNEI. This CDR3 is 13 amino acids long. V gave up 11 bases and J gave up 6 bases; unmatched junction bases: 12. The CDR3 is CAPSKGAGAEAFF. Here the CDR3 DNA reads TGTGCCCCGTCTAAGGGGGCAGGAGCTGAAGCTTTCTTT.

This chain joins TRBV10-3 and TRBJ1-5, with a possible D match to TRBD1 (6 bases). Germline V gene lookup returns CDR1 ENHRY and CDR2 SYGVKD. Trimming removed 3 bases from V and 3 bases from J, with 15 bases in between. The CDR3 spans 16 residues. CDR3: CAISDLPDSPNQPQHF. CDR3 DNA sequence: TGTGCCATCAGTGATTTACCGGACAGCCCCAATCAGCCCCAGCATTTT.

The genes are TRBV11-2 and TRBJ2-7; D gene ambiguous. Trimming removed 5 bases at V and 2 bases at J, with 13 bases between. CDR1 is SGHAT and CDR2 is FQNNGV in the germline V gene. The CDR3 spans 14 residues. The CDR3 here is CASSLGPEAYEQYF. The CDR3 nucleotides are TGTGCCAGCAGCCTCGGTCCCGAAGCCTACGAGCAGTACTTC. The entire variable domain, with the rest obtained from reference TRBV11-2 and TRBJ2-7, is as follows: EAGVAQSPRYKIIEKRQSVAFWCNPISGHATLYWYQQILGQGPKLLIQFQNNGVVDDSQLPKDRFSAERLKGVDSTLKIQPAKLEDSAVYLCASSLGPEAYEQYFGPGTRLTVT.

The chain links TRBV11-2 to TRBJ2-7; D unclear. Trimming removed 1 base from V and 2 bases from J, with 6 bases in between. From germline, CDR1 is SGHAT and CDR2 FQNNGV. The CDR3 spans 13 residues. CDR3 nucleotides: TGTGCCAGCAGCTTAGTCGCCCCCTACGAGCAGTACTTC. It translates to CASSLVAPYEQYF.

This chain uses TRBV4-3 with TRBJ2-1; perhaps TRBD2 as D (6 bases). The CDR3 loop spans 17 amino acids. Germline loops: CDR1 LGHNA, CDR2 YSLEER. Trimming shortened V by 4 bases and J by 6 bases, and 22 bases separated the two germline ends. This CDR3 reads CASSRVNTGGGGNEQFF. The DNA for the CDR3 is TGCGCCAGCAGCCGAGTTAATACCGGGGGAGGAGGCAATGAGCAGTTCTTC.